This TCR beta chain was profiled in a study of T cell repertoires in cytomegalovirus infection. Findings and limits, study-wide: Cumulated frequencies of public TCR beta families served to identify carriers of CMV plus the relevant HLA.

This CDR3 is 11 amino acids long. The V gene's germline CDR1 is MNHNS and CDR2 SASEGT. TCRdb reprocessed the reads via MiXCR and lists one record per CDR3 protein. The top ten hold around 13% of the sample, which has 650,000 to 900,000 distinct CDR3 sequences, 25% to 35% seen once. The table lists this clonotype with a few counts. Its antigen is undetermined. The sequence was collected from a human donor in good health (CMV status not recorded). Some clones in this sample may be carry-over from other donors' samples. The source was cultured CD8+ T cells from PBMCs, collected from culture after CMV antigen stimulation. The rearrangement joins TRBV6-1 to TRBJ2-2; D is unresolved. The CDR3 sequence is CAVYRAGELFF. CDR3 coding DNA: TGTGCAGTCTATCGGGCCGGGGAGCTGTTTTTT.